Listed here is a single TCR beta chain. This sample was taken from a study of OX40 agonist ivuxolimab in advanced cancers. Sequencing was performed with immunoSEQ multiplex PCR; in TCRdb, only in-frame clones are kept and a portion is missing. This sample has under 80,000 clones, with over 85% found just once. The germline gives CDR1 LGHNA, CDR2 YSLEER. CDR3 size: 18 residues. V lost 1 base, J lost 0 bases, and 8 bases stayed unmatched. The clonotype comes from an adult with an advanced solid tumor such as melanoma, head and neck, liver or kidney cancer. The chain links TRBV4-3 to TRBJ2-2; the match to TRBD1 covers 7 bases. Here the sequenced sample was CD4+ or CD8+ T cells sorted from blood, taken in a trial of the OX40 agonist ivuxolimab. The CDR3 protein is CASSQVYLTGSNTGELFF. Written as DNA, the CDR3 is TGCGCCAGCAGCCAAGTTTATCTGACAGGGTCGAACACCGGGGAGCTGTTTTTT.